Detailed here is one TCR beta chain. Its antigen is as yet unknown. This entry is derived from a study of cytomegalovirus exposure and HLA in healthy donors. Points from the study as a whole: The authors reported that TCR beta sequences could predict HLA-A and HLA-B alleles. These predictions were accurate for most subjects in the first cohort.

Amplification used 60 Vbeta primers and 13 Jbeta primers. The table came from immunoSEQ multiplex PCR; TCRdb's copy has only in-frame clones and leaves some out. The sample includes about 84,000 clones, around 68% of them seen just once. The sample taken for sequencing was PBMCs. This receptor was obtained from a woman in her 40s in good health and CMV-seropositive.

Here the CDR3 reads CASSVDPGDHYGYTF. In nucleotides, the CDR3 is TGTGCCAGCAGCGTTGACCCAGGGGACCACTATGGCTACACCTTC. The gene calls are TRBV9 and TRBJ1-2, with TRBD1 as a possible D gene (6 bases). Trimming stripped 2 bases from V and 3 bases from J, with 14 bases between. This CDR3 is 15 amino acids long. CDR1 and CDR2 (germline): SGDLS, YYNGEE. The complete variable domain, with remaining parts taken from reference TRBV9 and TRBJ1-2, reads DSGVTQTPKHLITATGQRVTLRCSPRSGDLSVYWYQQSLDQGLQFLIQYYNGEERAKGNILERFSAQQFPDLHSELNLSSLELGDSALYFCASSVDPGDHYGYTFGSGTRLTVV.